The sequence of this T cell receptor (beta chain) was determined in a study of T cell responses to AZD1222 COVID-19 vaccine. This CDR3 contains 13 residues. Trimming left V 5 bases short and J 1 base short, with 8 bases between. Germline V gene sequence: CDR1 SGHTA, CDR2 FQGTGA. The protocol was immunoSEQ multiplex PCR, while the TCRdb copy is restricted to in-frame clones and leaves out a portion. The data hold 90,000 to 140,000 clones, with 88% observed a single time. Study findings and constraints: Donors, mostly white British, included more females; clonal diversity was possibly underestimated. The breadth and depth of Spike-specific TCRs increased once two AZD1222 doses had been given. The study reported that nearly half of spike-specific TCRs target unmutated variant regions.

Regarding this clone: Its cognate antigen is unknown.

The rearrangement uses TRBV7-3 and TRBJ1-1, with D perhaps TRBD1 (5 bases). The material sequenced was peripheral blood, taken on day 0 of AZD1222 vaccination. This receptor was taken from an adult in good health. The CDR3 DNA sequence: TGTGCCAGCAGCGTTACAGGGAACACTGAAGCTTTCTTT. Translated, it gives CASSVTGNTEAFF.